The next 5 T cell receptor beta chains were all read from a single sample in a study of T cells after yellow fever vaccination. Using its own MiXCR run on the 5' RACE reads, TCRdb lists one record per CDR3 protein. Of around 310,000 distinct CDR3 sequences detected, roughly 3.5% appear once; the ten largest clones hold around a quarter. The sample here was PBMCs, taken on the day of the yellow fever booster vaccination. These receptors were collected from a man aged 18 to 30 who received the YFV17D yellow fever vaccine.

This sequence joins TRBV6-5 and TRBJ1-5; 11 bases line up with TRBD1. Germline V lookup: CDR1 MNHEY, CDR2 SVGAGI. J lost 7 bases, V lost 2 bases, and 1 base had no gene match. There are 14 residues in the CDR3. The CDR3, as DNA: TGTGCCAGCAGTTACGGACAGGGGGCCCAGCCCCAGCATTTT. Encoded protein: CASSYGQGAQPQHF.

This clonotype was counted many times. The gene calls are TRBV7-9 and TRBJ2-5; TRBD2 might be the D (6 bases). The CDR3 totals 15 residues. Deletions cut 2 bases from V and 5 bases from J, with 15 bases between. CDR1 is SEHNR, CDR2 FQNEAQ, per germline (reference sequence). The CDR3 DNA reads as TGTGCCAGCAGCTTACTCAGCGGGCCCCGGGAGACCCAGTACTTC. Translated: CASSLLSGPRETQYF.

This clonotype was counted a few times. The chain links TRBV5-1 to TRBJ1-1; 8 bases agree with TRBD1. With V trimmed by 6 bases and J by 3 bases, 4 bases remained unmatched. CDR1 and CDR2 from the germline V gene are SGHRS and YFSETQ. The CDR3 totals 13 residues. The CDR3 loop is CASTRGLDTEAFF. In DNA, the CDR3 is TGCGCCAGCACCAGGGGGCTTGACACTGAAGCTTTCTTT.

This clonotype appeared many times. V gene TRBV5-1 combines with J gene TRBJ1-6; tentative D call: TRBD1 (5 bases). Per the germline V gene, CDR1 is SGHRS and CDR2 is YFSETQ. V was clipped by 5 bases and J by 9 bases, with 21 bases between them. CDR3 length: 16 residues. The chain's CDR3 is CASREDTGTAGSPLHF. The CDR3 bases are TGCGCCAGCAGAGAGGACACCGGGACCGCGGGTTCACCCCTCCACTTT.

This clonotype occurred many times. The chain uses TRBV5-5 and TRBJ2-2; no reliable D call. Germline V gives CDR1 SGHKS, CDR2 YYEKEE (reference sequence). Deletions cut 2 bases from V and 1 base from J, with 6 bases between. The CDR3 has 14 amino acids. DNA for the CDR3: TGTGCCAGCAGCTTAGAGTGGAACACCGGGGAGCTGTTTTTT. Protein sequence: CASSLEWNTGELFF.